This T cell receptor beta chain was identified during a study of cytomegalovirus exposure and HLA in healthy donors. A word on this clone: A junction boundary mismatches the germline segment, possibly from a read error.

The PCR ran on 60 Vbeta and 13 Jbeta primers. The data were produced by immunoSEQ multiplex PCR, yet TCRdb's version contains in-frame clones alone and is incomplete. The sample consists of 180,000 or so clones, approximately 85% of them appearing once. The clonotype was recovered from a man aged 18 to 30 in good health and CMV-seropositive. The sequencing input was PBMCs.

DNA of the CDR3: TGTGCCACCAGCAGAGATCTCGACGGCCTCGGGTTCTTC. Protein product: CATSRDLDGLGFF. The rearrangement uses TRBV15 and TRBJ1-2, with no clear D. The CDR3 loop spans 13 amino acids. From germline, CDR1 is LNHNV and CDR2 YYDKDF (reference sequence).